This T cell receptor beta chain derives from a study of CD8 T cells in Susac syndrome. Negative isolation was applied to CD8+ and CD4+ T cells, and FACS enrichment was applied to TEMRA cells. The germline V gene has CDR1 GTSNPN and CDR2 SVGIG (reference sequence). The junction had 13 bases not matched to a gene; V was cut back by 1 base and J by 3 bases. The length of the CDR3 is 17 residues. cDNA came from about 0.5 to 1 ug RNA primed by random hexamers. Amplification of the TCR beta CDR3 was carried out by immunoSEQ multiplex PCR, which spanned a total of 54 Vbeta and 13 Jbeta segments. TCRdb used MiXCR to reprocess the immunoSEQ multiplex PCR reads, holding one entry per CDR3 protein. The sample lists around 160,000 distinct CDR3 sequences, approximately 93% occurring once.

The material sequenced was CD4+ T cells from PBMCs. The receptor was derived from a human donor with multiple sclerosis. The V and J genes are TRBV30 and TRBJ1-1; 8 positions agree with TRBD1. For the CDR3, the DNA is TGTGCCTGGAGTGGAAAGGAGGGCAGGGGGCGCGACACTGAAGCTTTCTTT. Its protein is CAWSGKEGRGRDTEAFF.